Listed below are T cell receptor beta chains from one sample, sequenced in a study of cytomegalovirus exposure and HLA in healthy donors. Clones were sequenced by immunoSEQ multiplex PCR, and TCRdb holds only the in-frame ones, with some missing. The table has 150,000 to 200,000 clones, around 77% seen once; the top ten hold roughly 1%. Sequencing input: PBMCs. Receptors were obtained from a woman aged 40 to 50 in good health and CMV-seronegative. CDR3s include the opening cysteine and the closing phenylalanine or tryptophan. Each record gives: clone size, V gene, J gene, D gene, CDR3 protein, CDR3 DNA. The D gene is left open where the match is weak. Size tells how often a clone was seen (once, few, many) or the class of an expanded clone, and some rows leave it out.

abundance: few
v_gene: TRBV2
j_gene: TRBJ2-1
d_gene: -
CDR3aa: CASSSGRSYNEQFF
CDR3nt: TGTGCCAGCAGCTCAGGTCGCTCCTACAATGAGCAGTTCTTC

abundance: -
v_gene: TRBV11-2
j_gene: TRBJ2-5
d_gene: -
CDR3aa: CASSLADRAWETQYF
CDR3nt: TGTGCCAGCAGCTTAGCCGACAGAGCCTGGGAGACCCAGTACTTC

abundance: -
v_gene: TRBV5-1
j_gene: TRBJ1-4
d_gene: -
CDR3aa: CASSLEGQGGNEKLFF
CDR3nt: TGCGCCAGCAGCTTGGAGGGGCAGGGTGGAAATGAAAAACTGTTTTTT

abundance: -
v_gene: TRBV4-2
j_gene: TRBJ2-7
d_gene: -
CDR3aa: CASSQETGFAYEQYF
CDR3nt: TGTGCCAGCAGCCAAGAAACAGGATTCGCCTACGAGCAGTACTTC

abundance: -
v_gene: TRBV7-2
j_gene: TRBJ2-7
d_gene: TRBD2
CDR3aa: CASSLTRGTLYEQYF
CDR3nt: TGTGCCAGCAGCTTAACGCGGGGGACCCTCTACGAGCAGTACTTC

abundance: once
v_gene: TRBV11-2
j_gene: TRBJ2-5
d_gene: -
CDR3aa: CASSLIEYF
CDR3nt: TGTGCCAGCAGCTTGATAGAGTACTTC

abundance: -
v_gene: TRBV6-1
j_gene: TRBJ2-3
d_gene: -
CDR3aa: CASEPGKSGADTQYF
CDR3nt: TGTGCCAGCGAGCCGGGTAAGAGCGGAGCAGATACGCAGTATTTT

abundance: -
v_gene: TRBV12-5
j_gene: TRBJ2-1
d_gene: -
CDR3aa: CASGLNNEQFF
CDR3nt: TGTGCTAGTGGTCTTAACAATGAGCAGTTCTTC

abundance: once
v_gene: TRBV6-5
j_gene: TRBJ1-2
d_gene: -
CDR3aa: CASSPMKGGVRGYTF
CDR3nt: TGTGCCAGCAGCCCTATGAAGGGAGGGGTTAGGGGCTACACCTTC

abundance: -
v_gene: TRBV9
j_gene: TRBJ2-3
d_gene: -
CDR3aa: CASSVGWSSTDTQYF
CDR3nt: TGTGCCAGCAGCGTAGGTTGGAGCAGCACAGATACGCAGTATTTT

abundance: -
v_gene: TRBV7-8
j_gene: TRBJ1-1
d_gene: -
CDR3aa: CASSYTVDTEAFF
CDR3nt: TGTGCCAGCAGCTACACAGTAGACACTGAAGCTTTCTTT

abundance: -
v_gene: TRBV27
j_gene: TRBJ2-2
d_gene: TRBD2
CDR3aa: CASKGQRGATGELFF
CDR3nt: TGTGCCAGCAAGGGTCAGCGGGGGGCCACCGGGGAGCTGTTTTTT

abundance: -
v_gene: TRBV2
j_gene: TRBJ1-2
d_gene: -
CDR3aa: CASSGQGNYGYTF
CDR3nt: TGTGCCAGCAGTGGTCAGGGGAACTATGGCTACACCTTC

abundance: few
v_gene: TRBV15
j_gene: TRBJ2-1
d_gene: TRBD1
CDR3aa: CATSRVPKVGQGAEQFF
CDR3nt: TGTGCCACCAGCAGAGTCCCCAAAGTCGGACAGGGGGCCGAGCAGTTCTTC

abundance: -
v_gene: TRBV5-4
j_gene: TRBJ2-2
d_gene: TRBD2
CDR3aa: CASSPAPSGNIGELFF
CDR3nt: TGTGCCAGCAGCCCCGCCCCTAGCGGGAATATCGGGGAGCTGTTTTTT

abundance: -
v_gene: TRBV7-3
j_gene: TRBJ1-5
d_gene: TRBD1
CDR3aa: CASSSQGLDQPQHF
CDR3nt: TGTGCCAGCAGCTCACAGGGGCTGGATCAGCCCCAGCATTTT

abundance: -
v_gene: TRBV25-1
j_gene: TRBJ2-1
d_gene: -
CDR3aa: CASTTAGGNEQFF
CDR3nt: TGTGCCAGCACCACGGCGGGCGGCAATGAGCAGTTCTTC

abundance: -
v_gene: TRBV7-9
j_gene: TRBJ1-5
d_gene: -
CDR3aa: CASSLDGSNQPQHF
CDR3nt: TGTGCCAGCAGCTTAGACGGTAGCAATCAGCCCCAGCATTTT

abundance: once
v_gene: TRBV27
j_gene: TRBJ2-6
d_gene: TRBD2
CDR3aa: CASSPRLAGGRTGANVLTF
CDR3nt: TGTGCCAGCAGTCCCCGACTAGCGGGAGGGCGAACTGGGGCCAACGTCCTGACTTTC

abundance: -
v_gene: TRBV9
j_gene: TRBJ1-1
d_gene: -
CDR3aa: CASSGAEGTEAFF
CDR3nt: TGTGCCAGCAGCGGGGCAGAGGGCACTGAAGCTTTCTTT

abundance: -
v_gene: TRBV15
j_gene: TRBJ1-1
d_gene: TRBD1
CDR3aa: CATSRDRGKVTEAFF
CDR3nt: TGTGCCACCAGCAGAGACAGGGGGAAAGTCACTGAAGCTTTCTTT

abundance: -
v_gene: TRBV27
j_gene: TRBJ2-3
d_gene: TRBD2
CDR3aa: CASSFSYPGTSGGDSTDTQYF
CDR3nt: TGTGCCAGCAGTTTCTCATACCCTGGGACTAGCGGGGGGGACAGCACAGATACGCAGTATTTT

abundance: -
v_gene: TRBV28
j_gene: TRBJ1-1
d_gene: -
CDR3aa: CASSSQDTEAFF
CDR3nt: TGTGCCAGCAGTTCACAGGACACTGAAGCTTTCTTT

abundance: -
v_gene: TRBV20-1
j_gene: TRBJ1-1
d_gene: -
CDR3aa: CSATMAREAFF
CDR3nt: TGCAGTGCTACCATGGCCCGTGAAGCTTTCTTT

abundance: few
v_gene: TRBV19
j_gene: TRBJ1-5
d_gene: TRBD1
CDR3aa: CASRHTGGDTNQPQHF
CDR3nt: TGTGCCAGTAGGCATACAGGGGGCGACACAAATCAGCCCCAGCATTTT